These T cell receptor beta chains were read from a single sample in a study of CD8+CD57+ T cells in acquired aplastic anemia. A single record per CDR3 protein comes from TCRdb applying MiXCR to the reads. The sample has 100,000 to 150,000 distinct CDR3 sequences, 45% to 60% seen once; the top ten hold roughly 32%. Sequenced sample: sorted CD4+, CD8+, or CD8+CD57+ T cells (not recorded which) from PBMCs. These receptors were taken from a human donor with aplastic anemia. Both conserved end residues are part of each CDR3. The order of the fields is CDR3 DNA, CDR3 protein, V gene, D gene, clone size, J gene. D genes are given only for firm matches. For some rows the clone size is stated as once, few or many, or as a class when expanded; others skip it.

TGTGCCAGCAGCTTAGGGGGACAGGGATCGGGAGGCTACACCTTC | CASSLGGQGSGGYTF | TRBV7-9 | TRBD1 | - | TRBJ1-2
TGTGCCAGCAGCTTAGCGAGTCGGGGACCGGAGACCCAGTACTTC | CASSLASRGPETQYF | TRBV7-9 | - | - | TRBJ2-5
TGTGCCAGCAGCTTAGCGGAGGACAGCCCCTCCTACGAGCAGTACTTC | CASSLAEDSPSYEQYF | TRBV7-2 | - | many | TRBJ2-7
TGTGCCAGCAGCTTAGTCACTAGCAGGGGGCAGGAGACCCAGTACTTC | CASSLVTSRGQETQYF | TRBV7-3 | TRBD1 | many | TRBJ2-5
TGTGCCAGCAGCTTAGTTTCGGCGACCGGGGAGCTGTTTTTT | CASSLVSATGELFF | TRBV7-6 | - | - | TRBJ2-2
TGCGCCAGCAGCTTGAGTCAGGCGCTCTACGAGCAGTACTTC | CASSLSQALYEQYF | TRBV5-1 | - | - | TRBJ2-7
TGCAGTGCTAGGACGGGGGGGAGCGGTGAGCAGTACTTC | CSARTGGSGEQYF | TRBV20-1 | TRBD2 | - | TRBJ2-7
TGCGCCAGCAGCTTGGTGACAGGGGAATATGGCTACACCTTC | CASSLVTGEYGYTF | TRBV5-1 | TRBD1 | - | TRBJ1-2
TGTGCCAGTAGCGCGAGCACAGGGATGGGGGAAAAACTGTTTTTT | CASSASTGMGEKLFF | TRBV19 | - | once | TRBJ1-4
TGTGCCATCAGCATCCGGACCACAGGGCTCAGGGCCGGCGATGAGCAGTTCTTC | CAISIRTTGLRAGDEQFF | TRBV10-3 | - | - | TRBJ2-1
TGCAGCGTCAGCTTGAAGGTCGGTGAGCAGTTCTTC | CSVSLKVGEQFF | TRBV29-1 | - | - | TRBJ2-1
TGTGCCAGCAGGGACGGCCGCTATAATTCACCCCTCCACTTT | CASRDGRYNSPLHF | TRBV2 | - | - | TRBJ1-6
TGTGCCAGCAGTAAGGACCCAAACAGGAGTGAAAAACTGTTTTTT | CASSKDPNRSEKLFF | TRBV2 | - | - | TRBJ1-4
TGCGCCAGCAGCTTGGTCAAGGTTGGGACAGGGCAAGAGACCCAGTACTTC | CASSLVKVGTGQETQYF | TRBV5-1 | TRBD1 | many | TRBJ2-5
TGTGCCAGACATGGGACAGAGAACACTGAAGCTTTCTTT | CARHGTENTEAFF | TRBV2 | TRBD1 | - | TRBJ1-1
TGCAGCGTTGTCGAAAATCATGAGCAGTTCTTC | CSVVENHEQFF | TRBV29-1 | - | - | TRBJ2-1
TGCAGTGCTAAACAGGGACTAGCGGGGGGTCAGGAGACCCAGTACTTC | CSAKQGLAGGQETQYF | TRBV20-1 | TRBD2 | - | TRBJ2-5
TGTGCCAGCAGTTCGGACAGGGGGGACGAGCAGTACTTC | CASSSDRGDEQYF | TRBV10-3 | TRBD1 | - | TRBJ2-7
TGTGCCACCAGCCGAGGGGCAGGGATTTACGAGCAGTACTTC | CATSRGAGIYEQYF | TRBV15 | - | - | TRBJ2-7
TGTGCCAGCAGCTTGAAAGGGGGCCGGGGCGAGCAGTACTTC | CASSLKGGRGEQYF | TRBV5-6 | TRBD1 | many | TRBJ2-7